These T cell receptor beta chains were read from a single sample in a study of cytomegalovirus exposure and HLA in healthy donors. Using immunoSEQ multiplex PCR, the repertoire was profiled, and TCRdb retains in-frame clones only, with some absent. The table lists about 130,000 clones, roughly 70% of them singletons, with about 4.3% in the top ten. Sequencing was performed on PBMCs. These TCRs come from a man aged 18 to 29 in good health and CMV-seropositive. The CDR3 runs from the conserved cysteine through the conserved F or W. D genes are given only for firm matches. The size of a clone is reported for some rows only, either as once, few or many, or as a class for expanded clones.

TRBV6-4,-,TRBJ2-3,-,CASSDSGHSTDTQYF,TGTGCCAGCAGTGACTCGGGGCACAGCACAGATACGCAGTATTTT
TRBV5-1,-,TRBJ1-6,-,CASSDKRQAPYNSPLHF,TGCGCCAGCAGCGATAAAAGACAGGCCCCTTATAATTCACCCCTCCACTTT
TRBV27,-,TRBJ2-7,TRBD2,CASSLLTSGGAERQYF,TGTGCCAGCAGTTTACTGACTAGCGGGGGGGCCGAGAGGCAGTACTTC
TRBV18,-,TRBJ2-1,TRBD1,CASSPQGQKNEQFF,TGTGCCAGCTCACCTCAGGGACAGAAGAATGAGCAGTTCTTC
TRBV19,-,TRBJ1-5,-,CASTLTGTRPQHF,TGTGCCAGTACCTTGACAGGAACGCGGCCCCAGCATTTT
TRBV5-1,few,TRBJ1-2,TRBD1,CASSLMTGGIGYTF,TGCGCCAGCAGCCTAATGACAGGGGGCATTGGCTACACCTTC
TRBV28,-,TRBJ1-1,-,CASKEGPTEAFF,TGTGCCAGCAAGGAGGGGCCCACTGAAGCTTTCTTT
TRBV30,-,TRBJ1-5,TRBD1,CAWSVRAGGQPQHF,TGTGCCTGGAGTGTACGGGCAGGGGGCCAGCCCCAGCATTTT
TRBV27,-,TRBJ1-1,TRBD1,CASRRGDRGNTEAFF,TGTGCCAGCAGACGGGGGGACAGGGGTAACACTGAAGCTTTCTTT
TRBV4-1,-,TRBJ2-3,TRBD1,CASSQEVLRDRGIHSNQPQYF,TGCGCCAGCAGCCAAGAAGTCCTCAGGGACAGGGGGATCCATAGCAATCAGCCCCAGTATTTT
TRBV6-1,-,TRBJ2-1,TRBD2,CASTRTSTSHEQFF,TGTGCCAGCACCCGGACTAGCACGAGCCATGAGCAGTTCTTC
TRBV9,-,TRBJ1-1,TRBD1,CASSLTQGKDTEAFF,TGTGCCAGCAGCTTAACACAGGGGAAGGACACTGAAGCTTTCTTT
TRBV5-1,-,TRBJ2-7,TRBD2,CASSFSSGGLSYEQYF,TGCGCCAGCAGCTTCAGTAGCGGGGGCCTCTCCTACGAGCAGTACTTC
TRBV12-2,-,TRBJ2-1,-,CASRPPWRREGRNEQFF,TGTGCAAGTCGCCCCCCCTGGCGGCGGGAGGGCCGAAATGAGCAGTTCTTC
TRBV6-1,-,TRBJ1-5,-,CASSVESGAAGNQPQHF,TGTGCCAGCAGTGTAGAATCAGGGGCCGCAGGCAATCAGCCCCAGCATTTT
TRBV6-1,-,TRBJ2-1,-,CASTLQPYNEQFF,TGTGCCAGCACCCTACAGCCCTACAATGAGCAGTTCTTC
TRBV11-3,once,TRBJ2-1,-,CASRGGPGDEQFF,TGTGCCAGCAGGGGGGGTCCCGGGGATGAGCAGTTCTTC
TRBV27,-,TRBJ2-1,TRBD2,CASRIGLAGAGVIF,TGTGCCAGCAGAATAGGACTAGCGGGGGCCGGGGTTATCTTC
TRBV4-1,-,TRBJ1-3,-,CASSQANRGLLSGNTIYF,TGCGCCAGCAGCCAAGCTAACCGAGGGCTCCTCTCTGGAAACACCATATATTTT
TRBV19,-,TRBJ2-3,-,CASKDVGQSTDTQYF,TGTGCCAGTAAGGATGTAGGACAGTCCACAGATACGCAGTATTTT
TRBV5-4,-,TRBJ2-1,TRBD2,CASSLSLAGVSSYNEQFF,TGTGCCAGCAGCTTGAGCCTAGCGGGAGTAAGCTCCTACAATGAGCAGTTCTTC
TRBV5-1,few,TRBJ2-2,TRBD1,CASSRDSSNTGELFF,TGCGCCAGCAGCCGGGACAGCAGCAACACCGGGGAGCTGTTTTTT
TRBV29-1,few,TRBJ2-5,-,CSASGNQETQYF,TGCAGCGCCTCCGGGAATCAAGAGACCCAGTACTTC
TRBV25-1,-,TRBJ1-2,-,CASSGDNYYGYTF,TGTGCCAGCAGTGGGGACAACTACTATGGCTACACCTTC
TRBV4-2,-,TRBJ2-1,TRBD2,CASSQATSGGLTYNEQFF,TGTGCCAGCAGCCAAGCAACTAGCGGGGGGTTAACCTACAATGAGCAGTTCTTC
TRBV11-2,-,TRBJ2-7,-,CASSLDRDFRYEQYF,TGTGCCAGCAGCTTAGATCGAGACTTCCGCTACGAGCAGTACTTC
TRBV28,-,TRBJ2-5,-,CASSSGQGWETQYF,TGTGCCAGCTCTTCCGGCCAGGGATGGGAGACCCAGTACTTC
TRBV30,-,TRBJ2-1,-,CACREYNEQFF,TGTGCCTGTAGGGAGTACAATGAGCAGTTCTTC
TRBV6-5,-,TRBJ2-6,-,CASVSQGSGANVLTF,TGTGCCAGCGTCAGCCAGGGTTCAGGGGCCAACGTCCTGACTTTC
TRBV28,-,TRBJ1-2,-,CASSSPPAGHGYTF,TGTGCCAGCAGTTCCCCTCCCGCGGGTCATGGCTACACCTTC
TRBV9,-,TRBJ1-6,TRBD1,CASSPFWTGGLTDSPLHF,TGTGCCAGCAGCCCCTTCTGGACAGGGGGTCTTACTGATTCACCCCTCCACTTT
TRBV7-2,few,TRBJ2-5,-,CASSFNSQETQYF,TGTGCCAGCAGCTTTAACAGCCAAGAGACCCAGTACTTC
TRBV28,-,TRBJ1-5,-,CASSLQQGLGNQPQHF,TGTGCCAGCAGTCTCCAGCAGGGTTTGGGCAATCAGCCCCAGCATTTT
TRBV5-6,-,TRBJ2-7,TRBD2,CASSPAGVPYEQYF,TGTGCCAGCAGCCCTGCGGGAGTTCCGTACGAGCAGTACTTC
TRBV4-1,-,TRBJ2-7,TRBD2,CASSQGSSGRAPYEQYF,TGCGCCAGCAGCCAAGGGAGTAGCGGGAGGGCCCCCTACGAGCAGTACTTC
TRBV6-5,-,TRBJ1-3,-,CASSYSFVVGGNTIYF,TGTGCCAGCAGTTACTCCTTCGTAGTGGGCGGAAACACCATATATTTT
TRBV2,-,TRBJ1-5,-,CASSELVRRDQPQHF,TGTGCCAGCAGTGAGCTGGTTCGGAGAGATCAGCCCCAGCATTTT
TRBV7-9,-,TRBJ2-4,TRBD1,CASSLGQGAGIQYF,TGTGCCAGCAGCTTAGGGCAGGGGGCCGGCATTCAGTACTTC
TRBV28,few,TRBJ1-4,-,CASRQVNEKLFF,TGTGCCAGCAGACAGGTTAATGAAAAACTGTTTTTT
TRBV18,-,TRBJ1-6,-,CASSPGLDGSPLHF,TGTGCCAGCTCACCGGGCCTTGATGGTTCACCCCTCCACTTT
TRBV16,few,TRBJ2-5,-,CASSQFVGGETQYF,TGTGCCAGCAGCCAATTCGTAGGGGGAGAGACCCAGTACTTC
TRBV5-6,-,TRBJ2-1,-,CASRGEAYNEQFF,TGTGCCAGCAGAGGGGAAGCCTACAATGAGCAGTTCTTC
TRBV27,-,TRBJ2-7,TRBD2,CASSFRGGSGDSYEQYF,TGTGCCAGCAGTTTCCGAGGAGGTAGCGGGGATTCCTACGAGCAGTACTTC
TRBV28,-,TRBJ1-5,-,CASSLPGGSNQPQHF,TGTGCCAGCAGTCTTCCCGGGGGGAGCAATCAGCCCCAGCATTTT